The clone carrying this T cell receptor beta chain was recorded at least ten times. Its antigen is not known. This sample was taken from a study of identical twins. Study-level points and caveats: Cord blood's abundant beta clonotypes had fewer insertions, unlike memory repertoires.

Deletions cut 8 bases from V and 0 bases from J, with 7 bases between. The CDR3 has 13 amino acids. TCRdb reprocessed the 5' RACE reads via MiXCR and lists one record per CDR3 protein. Counted here are about 250,000 distinct CDR3 sequences, approximately 8% occurring once; the ten biggest clones make up under 6%. All donors were healthy Caucasians. These data were also filed under a second study, of yellow fever vaccine responses in identical twins.

The clonotype was recovered from a woman between 18 and 29 years old in good health. V and J are TRBV12-3 or TRBV12-4 and TRBJ2-2, with D unresolved. Sequencing was performed on CD8+ T cells sorted from blood. CDR3 sequence: CASDGPNTGELFF. DNA for the CDR3: TGTGCCAGCGACGGCCCGAACACCGGGGAGCTGTTTTTT.